The 12 T cell receptor beta chains below all came from one sample that was sequenced in a study of cytomegalovirus exposure and HLA in healthy donors. Vbeta (60) and Jbeta (13) primers were used in the PCR. Clones were sequenced by immunoSEQ multiplex PCR, and TCRdb holds only the in-frame ones, with some missing. The sample yields roughly 82,000 clones, 72% seen once. Sequencing was done on a sample of PBMCs. The source of these receptors is a woman aged 40 to 49 in good health and CMV-seropositive.

This clone was counted a single time. The gene calls are TRBV28 and TRBJ1-5; D uncertain. V lost 8 bases to trimming and J lost 5 bases, with 22 bases between them. The CDR3 spans 16 residues. CDR1 is MDHEN, CDR2 SYDVKM, per germline. In DNA, the CDR3 is TGTGCCAGCCTTTCGCCGGGCCCACTAGGACATCAGCCCCAGCATTTT. Amino acid sequence: CASLSPGPLGHQPQHF.

V and J are TRBV7-9 and TRBJ1-2; D call uncertain. There are 13 residues in the CDR3. The germline V gene encodes CDR1 SEHNR and CDR2 FQNEAQ (reference sequence). V lost 6 bases and J lost 8, with 16 bases in between. The CDR3 is CASRHLYSDGYTF. The CDR3 bases are TGTGCCAGCAGGCACCTTTACAGTGACGGCTACACCTTC.

The chain combines TRBV18 with TRBJ2-3, with D possibly being TRBD2 (6 bases). Germline V gene lookup returns CDR1 KGHSH and CDR2 LQKENI. This CDR3 is built from 15 residues. V shed 2 bases and J shed 4 bases, with 13 bases lying between them. The CDR3 coding sequence is TGTGCCAGCTCACCAGCGGGAATGGGCGCAGATACGCAGTATTTT. Encoded protein: CASSPAGMGADTQYF.

V gene TRBV5-1 combines with J gene TRBJ2-7; TRBD1 is a possible D gene (6 bases). V dropped 4 bases and J dropped 6 bases, with 17 bases sitting between them. In germline, CDR1 is SGHRS, CDR2 YFSETQ. The CDR3 runs 14 residues. The CDR3 reads CASSASGTSLEQYF. The CDR3 region has the DNA TGCGCCAGCAGCGCATCCGGGACATCTCTCGAGCAGTACTTC.

The chain uses TRBV30 and TRBJ2-7, with unresolved D. The CDR3 has 15 amino acids. CDR1 and CDR2 (germline): GTSNPN, SVGIG (reference sequence). Deletions cut 0 bases from V and 5 bases from J, with 17 bases between. The CDR3 coding sequence is TGTGCCTGGAGTGTAGGCGACACTCTCAGCAACGAGCAGTACTTC. Its protein is CAWSVGDTLSNEQYF.

The chain employs TRBV6-5 and TRBJ2-7, with unresolved D. V gave up 0 bases and J gave up 1 base, with 10 bases separating them. The CDR3 length is 15 residues. Germline CDR1 is MNHEY and CDR2 is SVGAGI. CDR3 sequence reads: CASSYSTQLSYEQYF. Written as DNA, the CDR3 is TGTGCCAGCAGTTACTCAACACAGTTATCCTACGAGCAGTACTTC.

The chain carries TRBV5-6 and TRBJ2-3, with D unresolved. The CDR3 consists of 12 residues. The germline gives CDR1 SGHDT, CDR2 YYEEEE. V was pared by 2 bases and J by 2 bases, with 3 bases between. The CDR3 DNA reads TGTGCCAGCAGCTTATACACAGATACGCAGTATTTT. It specifies CASSLYTDTQYF.

This rearrangement joins TRBV9 to TRBJ2-1; 10 nucleotides agree with TRBD2. Germline-derived CDR1 and CDR2 are SGDLS and YYNGEE. After removal of 3 bases from V and 4 bases from J, the junction contained 10 bases not matched to a gene. There are 17 residues in the CDR3. The CDR3 here is CASSAGSSGGTYNEQFF. CDR3 nucleotides: TGTGCCAGCAGCGCCGGATCTAGCGGGGGAACTTACAATGAGCAGTTCTTC.

This sequence joins TRBV5-1 and TRBJ2-7; TRBD1 aligns across 11 bases. V shed 4 bases, J shed 7 bases, and the junction held 16 bases outside the gene matches. Germline CDR1 is SGHRS and CDR2 is YFSETQ. This CDR3 is 17 amino acids long. CDR3 residues: CASSRTGGNSPNREQYF. The CDR3 nucleotides read TGCGCCAGCAGCCGGACAGGGGGCAATAGCCCGAATCGGGAGCAGTACTTC.

The chain carries TRBV29-1 and TRBJ2-5, with D possibly being TRBD2 (6 bases). Trimming removed 4 bases from V and 2 bases from J, with 11 bases in between. In germline, CDR1 is SQVTM, CDR2 ANQGSEA. CDR3 size: 13 residues. CDR3 amino acids: CSVVEGPQETQYF. The CDR3 DNA reads as TGCAGCGTTGTGGAGGGGCCGCAAGAGACCCAGTACTTC.

The chain couples TRBV7-2 to TRBJ2-5; perhaps TRBD1 as D (6 bases). Germline V gives CDR1 SGHTA, CDR2 FQGNSA. The length of the CDR3 is 13 residues. V lost 5 bases and J lost 1, with 8 bases in between. The CDR3 sequence is CASSRDIQETQYF. The CDR3 bases are TGTGCCAGCAGCCGGGACATCCAAGAGACCCAGTACTTC. The whole variable domain, filled in from reference TRBV7-2 and TRBJ2-5, reads GAGVSQSPSNKVTEKGKDVELRCDPISGHTALYWYRQSLGQGLEFLIYFQGNSAPDKSGLPSDRFSAERTGGSVSTLTIQRTQQEDSAVYLCASSRDIQETQYFGPGTRLLVL.

This clone was seen a few times. The chain combines TRBV4-1 with TRBJ2-7; TRBD2 matches at 16 bases. Germline CDR1 reads MGHRA; CDR2 reads YSYEKL. This CDR3 has 18 amino acids. J was trimmed by 0 bases and V by 4 bases; bases with no gene match: 6. CDR3 loop: CASSPGLAGGASSYEQYF. The CDR3, as DNA: TGCGCCAGCAGCCCGGGACTAGCGGGGGGGGCCTCCTCCTACGAGCAGTACTTC.